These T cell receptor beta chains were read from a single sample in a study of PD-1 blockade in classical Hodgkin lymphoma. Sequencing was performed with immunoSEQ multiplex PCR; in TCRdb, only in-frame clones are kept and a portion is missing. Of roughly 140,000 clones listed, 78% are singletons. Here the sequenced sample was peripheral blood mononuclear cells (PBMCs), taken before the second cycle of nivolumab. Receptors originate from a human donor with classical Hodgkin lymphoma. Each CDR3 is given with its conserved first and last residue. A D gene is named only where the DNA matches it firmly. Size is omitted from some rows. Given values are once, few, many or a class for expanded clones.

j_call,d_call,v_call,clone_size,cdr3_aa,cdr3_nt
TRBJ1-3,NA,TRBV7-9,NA,CASSLQGNAGNTIYF,TGTGCCAGCAGCTTACAGGGTAACGCTGGAAACACCATATATTTT
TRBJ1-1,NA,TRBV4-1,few,CASSQDENTEAFF,TGCGCCAGCAGCCAAGATGAAAACACTGAAGCTTTCTTT
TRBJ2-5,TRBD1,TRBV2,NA,CASSPGGWETQYF,TGTGCCAGCAGTCCAGGGGGCTGGGAGACCCAGTACTTC
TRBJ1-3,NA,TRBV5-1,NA,CASSLDVGSSGNTIYF,TGCGCCAGCAGCTTGGATGTGGGCAGCTCTGGAAACACCATATATTTT
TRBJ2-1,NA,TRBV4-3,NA,CASSLLGRFDEQFF,TGCGCCAGCAGCCTCCTCGGCAGGTTCGATGAGCAGTTCTTC
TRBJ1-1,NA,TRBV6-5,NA,CASSWRQNTEAFF,TGTGCCAGCAGTTGGCGACAAAACACTGAAGCTTTCTTT
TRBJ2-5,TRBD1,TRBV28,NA,CASSFQGAETQYF,TGTGCCAGCAGTTTTCAGGGGGCCGAGACCCAGTACTTC
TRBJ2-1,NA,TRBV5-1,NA,CASSFGGNNEQFF,TGCGCCAGCAGCTTTGGTGGGAACAATGAGCAGTTCTTC
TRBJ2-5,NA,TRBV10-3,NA,CAISERDTQETQYF,TGTGCCATCAGTGAACGGGACACCCAAGAGACCCAGTACTTC
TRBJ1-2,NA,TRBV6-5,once,CASRMTGGYTF,TGTGCCAGCAGGATGACCGGGGGCTACACCTTC
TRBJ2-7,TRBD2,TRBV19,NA,CASSSRRLAGPYEQYF,TGTGCCAGTAGTAGCCGACGACTAGCTGGTCCCTACGAGCAGTACTTC
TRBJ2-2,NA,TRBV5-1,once,CASSSSSQVTGELFF,TGCGCCAGCAGCTCCTCGTCACAAGTCACCGGGGAGCTGTTTTTT
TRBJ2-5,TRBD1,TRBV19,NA,CASSTPGQQETQYF,TGTGCCAGTAGTACGCCGGGACAGCAAGAGACCCAGTACTTC
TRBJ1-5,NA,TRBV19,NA,CASSPRIWDTDSNQPQHF,TGTGCCAGTAGTCCACGAATTTGGGACACGGATAGCAATCAGCCCCAGCATTTT
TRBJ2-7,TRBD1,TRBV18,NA,CASSSSGGSYEQYF,TGTGCCAGCTCCTCATCAGGGGGTTCCTACGAGCAGTACTTC
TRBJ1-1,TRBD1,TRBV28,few,CASSLSWTGSIRPQAFF,TGTGCCAGCAGTTTAAGCTGGACAGGCTCTATAAGGCCCCAAGCTTTCTTT
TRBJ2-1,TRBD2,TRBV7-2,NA,CASSFTSGTYNEQFF,TGTGCCAGCAGCTTTACTAGCGGGACCTACAATGAGCAGTTCTTC
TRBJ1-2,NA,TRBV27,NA,CATSSSRDPLFGYTF,TGTGCCACCAGCAGTTCCCGGGACCCCTTGTTTGGCTACACCTTC
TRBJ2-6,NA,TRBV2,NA,CASIFSGANVLTF,TGTGCCAGCATTTTCTCTGGGGCCAACGTCCTGACTTTC
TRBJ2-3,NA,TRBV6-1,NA,CASSHTGGATDTQYF,TGTGCCAGCAGTCATACCGGGGGTGCAACAGATACGCAGTATTTT
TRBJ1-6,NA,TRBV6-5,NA,CASSYSRGPPLHF,TGTGCCAGCAGTTACAGCAGGGGTCCACCCCTCCACTTT
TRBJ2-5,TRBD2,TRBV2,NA,CASGGGETQYF,TGTGCCAGCGGGGGGGGAGAGACCCAGTACTTC
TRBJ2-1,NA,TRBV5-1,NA,CASSSAGHNEQFF,TGCGCCAGCAGCTCGGCCGGGCACAATGAGCAGTTCTTC
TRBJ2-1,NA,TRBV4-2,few,CASSPQGGGGHNEQFF,TGTGCCAGCAGCCCCCAGGGGGGTGGAGGCCACAATGAGCAGTTCTTC
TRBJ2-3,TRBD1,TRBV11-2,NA,CASSLQGADTQYF,TGTGCCAGCAGCTTGCAGGGGGCAGATACGCAGTATTTT
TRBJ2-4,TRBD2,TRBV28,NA,CASSPSEGVASIGLAGVNIQYF,TGTGCCAGCAGTCCCTCGGAGGGGGTCGCATCCATTGGACTAGCGGGAGTAAACATTCAGTACTTC
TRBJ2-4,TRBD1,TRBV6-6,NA,CASSYRQGAENIQYF,TGTGCCAGCAGTTACCGACAGGGGGCAGAAAACATTCAGTACTTC
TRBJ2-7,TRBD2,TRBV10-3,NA,CATTRGEGLAEYEQYF,TGTGCCACCACCCGAGGGGAGGGCCTAGCGGAATACGAGCAGTACTTC
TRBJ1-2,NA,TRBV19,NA,CASSIGLRYGYTF,TGTGCCAGTAGTATAGGGCTTCGCTATGGCTACACCTTC
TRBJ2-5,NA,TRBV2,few,CASSERSETQYF,TGTGCCAGCAGTGAAAGGAGTGAGACCCAGTACTTC
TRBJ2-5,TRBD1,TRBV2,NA,CASTDDRAGGETQYF,TGTGCCAGCACTGATGACCGGGCAGGGGGCGAGACCCAGTACTTC
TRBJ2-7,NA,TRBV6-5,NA,CASSYNLVDTFYEQYF,TGTGCCAGCAGTTACAACTTGGTGGATACCTTCTACGAGCAGTACTTC
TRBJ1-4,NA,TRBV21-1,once,CASSRLDRRCGDEKLFF,TGTGCCAGCAGCAGGTTGGACCGACGGTGCGGAGATGAAAAACTGTTTTTT
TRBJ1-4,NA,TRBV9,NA,CASSVPGANEKLFF,TGTGCCAGCAGCGTTCCGGGGGCTAATGAAAAACTGTTTTTT
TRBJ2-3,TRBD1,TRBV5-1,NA,CASMLRGQPDTQYF,TGCGCCAGCATGCTTAGGGGACAGCCAGATACGCAGTATTTT
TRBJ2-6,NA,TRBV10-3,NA,CAISESAYSGANVLTF,TGTGCCATCAGTGAGTCGGCCTACTCTGGGGCCAACGTCCTGACTTTC
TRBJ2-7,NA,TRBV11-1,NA,CASSHPGPGEQYF,TGTGCCAGCAGCCACCCGGGACCGGGCGAGCAGTACTTC
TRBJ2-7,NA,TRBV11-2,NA,CASSPTGESFYEQYF,TGTGCCAGCAGCCCGACAGGCGAATCGTTCTACGAGCAGTACTTC
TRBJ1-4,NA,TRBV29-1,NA,CSVAWTVTNEKLFF,TGCAGCGTCGCTTGGACAGTAACTAATGAAAAACTGTTTTTT
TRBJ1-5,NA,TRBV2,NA,CASSEASSNQPQHF,TGTGCCAGCAGTGAGGCCTCTTCCAATCAGCCCCAGCATTTT
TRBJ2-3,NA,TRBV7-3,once,CASSFGELDTQYF,TGTGCCAGCAGCTTTGGGGAACTAGATACGCAGTATTTT
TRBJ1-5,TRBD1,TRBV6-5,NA,CASSRDRASQPQHF,TGTGCCAGCAGTCGGGACAGGGCGAGTCAGCCCCAGCATTTT
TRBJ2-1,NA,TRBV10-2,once,CASSDTRNNEQFF,TGCGCCAGCAGTGATACACGGAATAATGAGCAGTTCTTC
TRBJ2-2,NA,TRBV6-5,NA,CASRPFAGELFF,TGTGCCAGCAGACCCTTCGCCGGGGAGCTGTTTTTT
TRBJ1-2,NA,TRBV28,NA,CASSLDNYGYTF,TGTGCCAGCAGTTTGGATAACTATGGCTACACCTTC
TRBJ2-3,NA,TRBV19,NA,CASSHSPPDTQYF,TGTGCCAGTAGCCACAGCCCCCCAGATACGCAGTATTTT
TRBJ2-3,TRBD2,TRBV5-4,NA,CASSLTAGGGDTQYF,TGTGCCAGCAGCTTGACAGCGGGAGGGGGGGATACGCAGTATTTT
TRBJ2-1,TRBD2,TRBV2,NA,CVSIPGLAHYNEQFF,TGTGTCAGCATCCCGGGACTAGCGCACTACAATGAGCAGTTCTTC
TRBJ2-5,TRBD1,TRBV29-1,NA,CSVRDRERVYQETQYF,TGCAGCGTGAGGGACAGGGAGAGAGTTTACCAAGAGACCCAGTACTTC
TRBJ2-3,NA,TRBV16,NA,CASSQHTGLSGADTQYF,TGTGCCAGCAGCCAGCATACAGGGCTCTCGGGGGCAGATACGCAGTATTTT
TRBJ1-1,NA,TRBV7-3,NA,CASSIRSEAFF,TGTGCCAGCAGCATACGGAGTGAAGCTTTCTTT
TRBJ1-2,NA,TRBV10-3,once,CAISESATDQYGYTF,TGTGCCATCAGTGAGTCTGCGACAGACCAGTATGGCTACACCTTC
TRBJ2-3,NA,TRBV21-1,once,CASTQTSTDTQYF,TGTGCCAGCACCCAGACTAGCACAGATACGCAGTATTTT
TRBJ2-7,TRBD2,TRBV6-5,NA,CASSGGGEFYEQYF,TGTGCCAGCAGTGGCGGGGGGGAGTTCTACGAGCAGTACTTC
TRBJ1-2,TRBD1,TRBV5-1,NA,CASSSGGPGFYGYTF,TGCGCCAGCAGCTCAGGGGGCCCGGGCTTCTACGGCTACACCTTC
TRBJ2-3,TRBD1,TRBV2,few,CASSRDRGLLDTQYF,TGTGCCAGCAGTAGGGACAGGGGGCTGTTAGATACGCAGTATTTT
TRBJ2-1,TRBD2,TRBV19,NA,CASSPRTSGNNEQFF,TGTGCCAGTAGTCCCCGGACTAGCGGAAACAATGAGCAGTTCTTC